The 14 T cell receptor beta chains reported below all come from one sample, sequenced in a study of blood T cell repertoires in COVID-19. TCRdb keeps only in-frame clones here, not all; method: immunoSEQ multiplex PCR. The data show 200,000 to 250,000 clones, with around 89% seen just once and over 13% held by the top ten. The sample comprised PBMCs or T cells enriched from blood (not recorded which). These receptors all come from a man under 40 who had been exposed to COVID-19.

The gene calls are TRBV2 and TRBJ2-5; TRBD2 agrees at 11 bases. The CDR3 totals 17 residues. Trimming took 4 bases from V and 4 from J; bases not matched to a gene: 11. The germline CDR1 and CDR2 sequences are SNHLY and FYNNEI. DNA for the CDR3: TGTGCCAGCAGTGGGATGACTAGCGGGGCTGAGGGAGAGACCCAGTACTTC. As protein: CASSGMTSGAEGETQYF.

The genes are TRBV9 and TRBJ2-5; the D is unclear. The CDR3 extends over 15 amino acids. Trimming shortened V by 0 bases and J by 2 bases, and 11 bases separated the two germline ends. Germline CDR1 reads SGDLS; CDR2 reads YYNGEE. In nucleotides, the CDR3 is TGTGCCAGCAGCGTAGACGACACAAAACAAGAGACCCAGTACTTC. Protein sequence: CASSVDDTKQETQYF.

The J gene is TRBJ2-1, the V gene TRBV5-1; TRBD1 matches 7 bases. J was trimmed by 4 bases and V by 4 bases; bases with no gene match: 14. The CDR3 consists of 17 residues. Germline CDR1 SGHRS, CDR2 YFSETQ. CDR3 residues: CASSRTPWTGIYNEQFF. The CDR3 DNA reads TGCGCCAGCAGCAGGACTCCTTGGACAGGTATATACAATGAGCAGTTCTTC.

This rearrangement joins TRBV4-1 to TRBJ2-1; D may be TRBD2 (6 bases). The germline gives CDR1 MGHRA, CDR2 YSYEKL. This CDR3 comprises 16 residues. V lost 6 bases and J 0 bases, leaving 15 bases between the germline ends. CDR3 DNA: TGCGCCAGCAGGAAGCCGGGGGAGCGCTCCTACAATGAGCAGTTCTTC. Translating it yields CASRKPGERSYNEQFF.

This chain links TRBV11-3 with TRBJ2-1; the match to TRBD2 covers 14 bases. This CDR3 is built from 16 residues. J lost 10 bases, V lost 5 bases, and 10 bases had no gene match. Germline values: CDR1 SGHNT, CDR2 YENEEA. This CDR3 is CASSPGTSGGKREQFF. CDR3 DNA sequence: TGTGCCAGCAGCCCGGGGACTAGCGGGGGAAAGAGAGAGCAGTTCTTC.

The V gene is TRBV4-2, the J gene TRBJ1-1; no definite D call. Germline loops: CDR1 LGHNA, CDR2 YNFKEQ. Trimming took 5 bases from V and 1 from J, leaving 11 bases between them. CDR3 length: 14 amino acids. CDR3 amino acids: CASSGLDGNTEAFF. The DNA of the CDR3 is TGTGCCAGCAGCGGGCTCGACGGGAACACTGAAGCTTTCTTT.

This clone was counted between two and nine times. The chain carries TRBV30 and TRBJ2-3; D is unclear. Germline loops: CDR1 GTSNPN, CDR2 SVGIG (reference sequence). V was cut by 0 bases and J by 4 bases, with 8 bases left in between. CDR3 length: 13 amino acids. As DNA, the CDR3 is TGTGCCTGGAGTGTCGGGTGGCCAGATACGCAGTATTTT. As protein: CAWSVGWPDTQYF. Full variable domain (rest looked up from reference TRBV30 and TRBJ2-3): SQTIHQWPATLVQPVGSPLSLECTVEGTSNPNLYWYRQAAGRGLQLLFYSVGIGQISSEVPQNLSASRPQDRQFILSSKKLLLSDSGFYLCAWSVGWPDTQYFGPGTRLTVL.

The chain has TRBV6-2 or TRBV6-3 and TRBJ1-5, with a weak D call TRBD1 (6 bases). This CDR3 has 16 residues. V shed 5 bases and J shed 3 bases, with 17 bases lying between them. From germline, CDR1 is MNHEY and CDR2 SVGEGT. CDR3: CASSAGTNNFNQPQHF. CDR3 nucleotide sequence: TGTGCCAGCAGTGCCGGGACAAACAATTTCAATCAGCCCCAGCATTTT.

Here the CDR3 reads CAWGNPGFLSNQPQHF. The CDR3 coding sequence is TGTGCCTGGGGTAACCCAGGGTTTCTAAGCAATCAGCCCCAGCATTTT. This rearrangement joins TRBV30 to TRBJ1-5; tentatively, D is TRBD1 (5 bases). This CDR3 contains 16 residues. Trimming took 5 bases from V and 1 from J, leaving 18 bases between them. Germline assignment: CDR1 GTSNPN and CDR2 SVGIG (reference sequence).

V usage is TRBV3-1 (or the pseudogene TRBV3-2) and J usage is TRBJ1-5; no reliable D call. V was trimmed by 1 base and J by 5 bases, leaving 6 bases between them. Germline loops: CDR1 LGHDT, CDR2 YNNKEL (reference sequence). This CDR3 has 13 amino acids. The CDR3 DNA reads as TGTGCCAGCAGCCAAGCGAGGGATCAGCCCCAGCATTTT. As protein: CASSQARDQPQHF.

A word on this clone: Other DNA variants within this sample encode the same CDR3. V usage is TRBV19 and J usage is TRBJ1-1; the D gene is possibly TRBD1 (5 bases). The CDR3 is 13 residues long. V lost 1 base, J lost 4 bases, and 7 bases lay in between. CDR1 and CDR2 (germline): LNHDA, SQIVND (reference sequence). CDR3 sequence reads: CASSIVRGTEAFF. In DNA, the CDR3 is TGTGCCAGTAGTATAGTTAGGGGCACTGAAGCTTTCTTT.

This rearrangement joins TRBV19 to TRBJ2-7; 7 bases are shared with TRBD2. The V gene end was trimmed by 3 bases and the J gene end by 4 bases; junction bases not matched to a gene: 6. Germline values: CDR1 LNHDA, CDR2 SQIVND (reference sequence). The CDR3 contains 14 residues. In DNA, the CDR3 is TGTGCCAGTAGTATCTCGGGGGGACCATACGAGCAGTACTTC. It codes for CASSISGGPYEQYF. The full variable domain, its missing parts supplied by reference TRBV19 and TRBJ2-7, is DGGITQSPKYLFRKEGQNVTLSCEQNLNHDAMYWYRQDPGQGLRLIYYSQIVNDFQKGDIAEGYSVSREKKESFPLTVTSAQKNPTAFYLCASSISGGPYEQYFGPGTRLTVT.

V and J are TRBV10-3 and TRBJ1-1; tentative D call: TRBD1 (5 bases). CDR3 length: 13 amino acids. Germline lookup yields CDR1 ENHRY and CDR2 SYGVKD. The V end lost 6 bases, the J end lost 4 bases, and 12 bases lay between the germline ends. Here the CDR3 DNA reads TGTGCCATCAGCGGGGGGGACGGCACTGAAGCTTTCTTT. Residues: CAISGGDGTEAFF.

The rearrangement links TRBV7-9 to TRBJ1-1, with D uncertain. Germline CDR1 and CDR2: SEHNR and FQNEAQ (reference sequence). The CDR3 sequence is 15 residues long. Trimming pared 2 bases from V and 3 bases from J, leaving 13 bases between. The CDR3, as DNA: TGTGCCAGCAGCTTATTTCGTCTGGAGGACACTGAAGCTTTCTTT. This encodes CASSLFRLEDTEAFF.